One and the same sample provided the 21 T cell receptor beta chains below, sequenced in a study of OX40 agonist ivuxolimab in advanced cancers. Assay used: immunoSEQ multiplex PCR; TCRdb lists only in-frame clones, some missing. The sample has 68,000 or so clones, about nine tenths seen once. The sample consisted of CD4+ or CD8+ T cells sorted from blood, taken in a trial of the OX40 agonist ivuxolimab. These receptors were taken from an adult with an advanced solid tumor such as melanoma, head and neck, liver or kidney cancer.

J is TRBJ2-3 and V is TRBV11-3; either TRBD1 or TRBD2 may fit D (5 bases each). This CDR3 comprises 16 residues. The V end was cut by 5 bases, the J end by 0 bases, with 15 bases between. Germline CDR1 SGHNT, CDR2 YENEEA. The CDR3 protein is CASSPGTEPSTDTQYF. In DNA, the CDR3 is TGTGCCAGCAGCCCGGGGACCGAACCTAGCACAGATACGCAGTATTTT.

V gene TRBV10-3 combines with J gene TRBJ2-2, with 9 bases aligning to TRBD1. The germline gives CDR1 ENHRY, CDR2 SYGVKD. The trim removed 3 bases at V and 5 bases at J, leaving 10 bases unmatched. This CDR3 has 17 residues. The CDR3: CAISDRIGTGSTGELFF. CDR3 coding DNA: TGTGCCATCAGTGATAGGATCGGGACAGGGTCTACCGGGGAGCTGTTTTTT.

CDR3 protein: CASGTGDGREQFF. CDR3 sequence (DNA): TGTGCCAGCGGGACTGGGGACGGGAGAGAGCAGTTCTTC. The chain employs TRBV9 and TRBJ2-1; TRBD2 is a possible D gene (6 bases). Germline CDR1 and CDR2: SGDLS and YYNGEE. The CDR3 extends over 13 amino acids. V shed 7 bases and J shed 10 bases, with 18 bases lying between them.

Only a few counts were recorded for this clone. CDR3 DNA: TGTGCCAGCAGCGCCGCCACAGATACGCAGTATTTT. Its protein is CASSAATDTQYF. The J gene is TRBJ2-3, the V gene TRBV9, with D uncertain. The CDR3 is made up of 12 amino acids. V gave up 3 bases and J gave up 2 bases, with 4 bases separating them. Looked up from germline, CDR1 is SGDLS and CDR2 is YYNGEE.

The chain recombines TRBV5-1 with TRBJ2-7; D possibly uses TRBD1 or TRBD2 (7 bases each). Germline V CDR1 and CDR2: SGHRS, YFSETQ. This CDR3 contains 16 residues. V was clipped by 1 base and J by 0 bases, with 14 bases between them. CDR3 bases: TGCGCCAGCAGCTTGTGGGGGGGACAGAACTCCTACGAGCAGTACTTC. Protein: CASSLWGGQNSYEQYF.

The chain combines TRBV25-1 with TRBJ2-7; 9 bases line up with TRBD1. This CDR3 comprises 16 residues. Germline CDR1 reads MGHDK; CDR2 reads SYGVNS. V lost 3 bases, J lost 6 bases, and 12 bases stayed unmatched. CDR3 DNA: TGTGCCAGCAGTGATTCTCCGGGGACAGGGACGCGCGAGCAGTACTTC. This codes for CASSDSPGTGTREQYF.

The chain has TRBV29-1 and TRBJ2-3; 8 bases are a match to TRBD1. V dropped 3 bases and J dropped 5; count of bases not matched to a gene: 4. The CDR3 covers 13 residues. Per the germline V gene, CDR1 is SQVTM and CDR2 is ANQGSEA. CDR3 sequence: CSVETTGGDTQYF. The DNA of the CDR3 is TGCAGCGTTGAGACCACAGGGGGAGATACGCAGTATTTT.

The rearrangement links TRBV7-2 to TRBJ2-2; D might be TRBD1 (5 bases). Trimming left V 3 bases short and J 1 base short, with 12 bases between. The length of the CDR3 is 16 residues. CDR1 is SGHTA and CDR2 is FQGNSA in the germline V gene. CDR3 sequence reads: CASSLSIDRNTGELFF. Here the CDR3 DNA reads TGTGCCAGCAGCTTGTCTATAGACAGGAACACCGGGGAGCTGTTTTTT.

The V and J genes are TRBV5-1 and TRBJ2-1; 9 bases agree with TRBD1. Germline V CDR1 and CDR2: SGHRS, YFSETQ. This CDR3 is 15 amino acids long. The V and J ends lost 4 bases and 7 bases, in that order; junction bases with no gene match: 9. The CDR3 is CASSIRTGANNEQFF. In DNA form, the CDR3 reads TGCGCCAGCAGCATCCGGACAGGGGCGAATAATGAGCAGTTCTTC.

The chain joins TRBV4-1 to TRBJ2-3; no clear D gene. CDR3 length: 15 amino acids. Per germline, CDR1 MGHRA and CDR2 YSYEKL. The V end lost 0 bases, the J end lost 8 bases, and 15 bases lay between the germline ends. This CDR3 reads CASSQDRLIGITQYF. In nucleotides, the CDR3 is TGCGCCAGCAGCCAAGATCGGCTCATCGGAATTACGCAGTATTTT.

DNA for the CDR3: TGTGCCAGCAGCCAACTAAGGGCACGGCAGTACTTC. Residues: CASSQLRARQYF. This sequence joins TRBV7-2 and TRBJ2-7; no firm D call. The CDR3 consists of 12 residues. Germline-derived CDR1 and CDR2 are SGHTA and FQGNSA. V was clipped by 5 bases and J by 9 bases, with 14 bases between them.

This chain links TRBV15 with TRBJ1-1, with 7 positions matching TRBD1. Germline CDR1 is LNHNV and CDR2 is YYDKDF (reference sequence). The CDR3 covers 16 residues. The V gene end was trimmed by 0 bases and the J gene end by 5 bases; junction bases not matched to a gene: 9. The CDR3 DNA sequence: TGTGCCACCAGCAGAGAGGCAGGGGGAGGTCGGACTGAAGCTTTCTTT. Amino acids: CATSREAGGGRTEAFF.

This chain connects TRBV7-3 to TRBJ2-3; 7 nucleotides line up with TRBD1. The V gene end was trimmed by 6 bases and the J gene end by 4 bases; junction bases not matched to a gene: 7. Germline V lookup: CDR1 SGHTA, CDR2 FQGTGA. This CDR3 spans 14 amino acids. CDR3: CASSYRGRPDTQYF. CDR3 bases: TGTGCCAGCAGTTACAGGGGCAGGCCAGATACGCAGTATTTT.

This chain uses TRBV19 with TRBJ2-1; 7 nucleotides match TRBD1. Germline CDR1 is LNHDA and CDR2 is SQIVND (reference sequence). The CDR3 runs 15 residues. V shed 2 bases and J 6 bases; nucleotides not matched to a gene: 7. The CDR3 is CASSILGTVSNEQFF. DNA of the CDR3: TGTGCCAGTAGTATATTGGGGACAGTTAGCAATGAGCAGTTCTTC.

The chain carries TRBV5-4 and TRBJ2-7; 10 nucleotides line up with TRBD2. Germline V lookup: CDR1 SGHNT, CDR2 YYREEE (reference sequence). Trimming removed 2 bases from V and 6 bases from J; junction bases left unmatched: 5. The CDR3 totals 14 residues. The CDR3 DNA sequence: TGTGCCAGCAGCTTTAGCGGGGGGAAGGTCGAGCAGTACTTC. Protein: CASSFSGGKVEQYF.

The rearrangement joins TRBV19 to TRBJ1-5, with D uncertain. The V end was cut by 4 bases, the J end by 4 bases, with 5 bases between. Germline CDR1 LNHDA, CDR2 SQIVND (reference sequence). This CDR3 is built from 12 residues. The CDR3 DNA is TGTGCCAGTAGTAAGTGGAATCAGCCCCAGCATTTT. It translates to CASSKWNQPQHF.

The V gene is TRBV11-2, the J gene TRBJ2-5; D is undetermined. Trimming pared 2 bases from V and 6 bases from J, leaving 4 bases between. The CDR3 has 11 amino acids. Germline loops: CDR1 SGHAT, CDR2 FQNNGV. This chain's CDR3 is CASSLTKTQYF. DNA for the CDR3: TGTGCCAGCAGCTTAACGAAGACCCAGTACTTC.

This chain links TRBV5-5 with TRBJ1-3; no firm D call. V lost 0 bases to trimming and J lost 4 bases, with 11 bases between them. Germline V gene data show CDR1 as SGHKS and CDR2 as YYEKEE (reference sequence). The CDR3 contains 15 residues. The CDR3 DNA reads as TGTGCCAGCAGCTTGGACTGGGCTTCGGGAAACACCATATATTTT. It translates to CASSLDWASGNTIYF.

This chain joins TRBV6-5 and TRBJ1-1; D gene ambiguous. The V and J ends lost 5 bases and 0 bases respectively, with 10 bases between them. CDR1 and CDR2 (germline): MNHEY, SVGAGI. The CDR3 has 14 residues. In DNA form, the CDR3 reads TGTGCCAGCAGTCCAACCCGAGTGAACACTGAAGCTTTCTTT. It codes for CASSPTRVNTEAFF.

V and J are TRBV5-4 and TRBJ2-5; 9 nucleotides match TRBD1. The trim removed 5 bases at V and 5 bases at J, leaving 7 bases unmatched. The CDR3 extends over 14 amino acids. Germline V gene data show CDR1 as SGHNT and CDR2 as YYREEE (reference sequence). The CDR3 spells CASRPGTGSETQYF. CDR3 in DNA: TGTGCCAGCAGACCTGGGACAGGGAGCGAGACCCAGTACTTC.

This clone occurred a few times. The chain links TRBV30 to TRBJ2-2, with D perhaps TRBD2 (7 bases). The V and J ends lost 8 bases and 4 bases respectively, with 17 bases between them. Germline V lookup: CDR1 GTSNPN, CDR2 SVGIG (reference sequence). The CDR3 runs 14 residues. As DNA, the CDR3 is TGTGCCAACCGGAGAGGGGGGGTCACCGGGGAGCTGTTTTTT. Translated: CANRRGGVTGELFF.